A single TCR beta chain is shown here with its context. Its antigen is undetermined. This sample was included in a study of shared clonotypes between healthy human individuals. General study points: Investigators expected sequencing depth to affect clonotype sharing among donors.

Input per replicate PCR of unsorted PBMC was around 0.3 ug DNA, corresponding to tens of thousands of T cell genomes. Original data processing: Because ImmunoSEQ provided only junction sequences with no quality scores, the filtering differed. The repertoire was sequenced with immunoSEQ multiplex PCR; TCRdb's copy has only in-frame clones and lacks some. V, J and clone size are those of that table, while D and trimming were read from the DNA. The table includes 450,000 to 550,000 clones, around 74% detected once. This CDR3 has 11 amino acids. This chain links TRBV21-1 with TRBJ2-3; the D segment call TRBD2 is taken from the table without a DNA check. TRBV21-1 is shown as a pseudogene. Sample: PBMCs. This sequence originates from a woman aged 40 to 49 in good health. Some clones in this sample may be carry-over from other donors' samples. CDR3 in amino acids: CATSGTDTQYF. The CDR3 DNA reads TGTGCCACTTCGGGCACAGATACGCAGTATTTT.